This T cell receptor (beta chain) was captured by sequencing in a study of shared clonotypes between healthy human individuals. Study context: Used for every donor were three CD4 naive, three CD4 memory, two CD8 naive and one CD8 memory plate.

Germline CDR1 reads SGHRS; CDR2 reads YFSETQ. The CDR3 sequence is 17 residues long. Trimming took 4 bases from V and 2 from J; bases not matched to a gene: 10. TCRdb's table, derived via immunoSEQ multiplex PCR, lists solely in-frame clones and lacks some. The sample has 2 million to 2.5 million clones, under 95% seen once. Naive CD8 cells were CD45RO-negative, positively selected for CCR7, excluding terminally differentiated effector memory CD45RA+ cells. Each donor was a Caucasian adult residing in Nashville, Tennessee. Sequenced material: naive CD8+ T cells from PBMCs. The chain links TRBV5-1 to TRBJ2-1; 9 bases are shared with TRBD1. This TCR came from a young man in good health. Some clones in this sample may be carry-over from other donors' samples. CDR3 sequence: CASSAGTGILPYNEQFF. CDR3 in DNA: TGCGCCAGCAGCGCCGGGACAGGGATTCTCCCCTACAATGAGCAGTTCTTC.